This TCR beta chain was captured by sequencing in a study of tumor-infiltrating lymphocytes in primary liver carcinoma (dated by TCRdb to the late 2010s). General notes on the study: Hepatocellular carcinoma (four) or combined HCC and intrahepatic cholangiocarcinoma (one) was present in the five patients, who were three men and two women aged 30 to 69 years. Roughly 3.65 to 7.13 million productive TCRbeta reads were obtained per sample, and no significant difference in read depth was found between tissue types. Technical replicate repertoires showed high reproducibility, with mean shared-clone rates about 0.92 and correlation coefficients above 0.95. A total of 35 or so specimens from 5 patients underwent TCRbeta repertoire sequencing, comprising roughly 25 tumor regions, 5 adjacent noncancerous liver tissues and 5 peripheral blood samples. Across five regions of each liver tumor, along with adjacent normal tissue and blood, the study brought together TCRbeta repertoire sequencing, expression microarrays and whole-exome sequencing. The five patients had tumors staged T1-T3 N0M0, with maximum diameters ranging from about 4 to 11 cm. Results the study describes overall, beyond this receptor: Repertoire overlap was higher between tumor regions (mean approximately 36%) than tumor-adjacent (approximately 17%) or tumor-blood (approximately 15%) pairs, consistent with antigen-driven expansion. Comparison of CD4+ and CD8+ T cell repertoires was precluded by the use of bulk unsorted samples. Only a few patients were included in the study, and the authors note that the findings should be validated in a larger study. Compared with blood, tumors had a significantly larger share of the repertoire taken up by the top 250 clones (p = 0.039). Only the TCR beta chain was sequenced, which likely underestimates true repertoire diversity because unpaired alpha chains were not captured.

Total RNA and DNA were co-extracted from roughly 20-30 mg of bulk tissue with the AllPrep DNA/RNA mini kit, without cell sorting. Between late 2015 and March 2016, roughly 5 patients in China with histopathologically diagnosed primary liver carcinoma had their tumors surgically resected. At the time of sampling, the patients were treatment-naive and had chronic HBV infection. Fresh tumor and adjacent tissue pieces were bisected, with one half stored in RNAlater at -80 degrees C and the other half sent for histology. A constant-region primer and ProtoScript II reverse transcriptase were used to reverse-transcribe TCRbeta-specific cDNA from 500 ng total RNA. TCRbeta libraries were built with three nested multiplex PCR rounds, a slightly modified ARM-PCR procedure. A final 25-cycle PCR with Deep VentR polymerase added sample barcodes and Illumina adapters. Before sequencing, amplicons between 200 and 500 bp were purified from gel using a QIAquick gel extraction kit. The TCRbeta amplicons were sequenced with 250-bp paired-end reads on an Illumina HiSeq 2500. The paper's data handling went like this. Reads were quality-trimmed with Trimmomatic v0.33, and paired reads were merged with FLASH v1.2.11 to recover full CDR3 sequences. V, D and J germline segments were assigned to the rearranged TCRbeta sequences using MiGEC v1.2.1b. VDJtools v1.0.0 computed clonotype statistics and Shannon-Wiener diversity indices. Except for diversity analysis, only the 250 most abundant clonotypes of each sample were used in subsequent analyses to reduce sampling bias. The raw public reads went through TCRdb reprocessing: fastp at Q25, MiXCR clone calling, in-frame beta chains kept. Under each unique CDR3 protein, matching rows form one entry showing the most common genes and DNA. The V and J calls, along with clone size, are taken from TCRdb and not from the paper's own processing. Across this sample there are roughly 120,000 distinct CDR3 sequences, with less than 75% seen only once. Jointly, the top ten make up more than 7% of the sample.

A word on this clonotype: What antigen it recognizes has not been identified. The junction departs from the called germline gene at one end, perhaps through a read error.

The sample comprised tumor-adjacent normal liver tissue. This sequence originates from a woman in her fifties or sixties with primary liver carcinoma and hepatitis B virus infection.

CDR3 protein: CASGTSNTEASF. The nucleotide sequence reads TGTGCCAGCGGTACTTCAAACACTGAAGCTTCCTTT. Recombination joined TRBV7-9 with TRBJ1-1; the D gene assignment is ambiguous. Including the terminal cysteine and phenylalanine, the CDR3 comprises 12 residues. Only the CDR3 DNA stays, 36 bases, in frame from base 1. CDR1 SEHNR and CDR2 FQNEAQ were looked up in the germline V gene (reference sequence).